This TCR beta chain is drawn from a study of CD8+ T cells in alopecia areata. Looking at the study overall: After 6 to 18 months of tofacitinib, follow-up continued 6 months off drug. Study-level findings and limits: Persistence of many expanded lesional clones was seen in scalp and blood during tofacitinib.

Treatment specified: oral pan-JAK inhibitor, 5-10 mg twice daily. Sequencing relied on a cDNA template that was reverse transcribed from extracted RNA. TCRdb's copy holds only in-frame clones and misses some; the assay was immunoSEQ multiplex PCR. The profile shows around 150,000 clones, around three fifths of them singletons. In regard to this clone: The antigen is not known.

CDR1 is GTSNPN and CDR2 is SVGIG in the germline V gene (reference sequence). The length of the CDR3 is 17 residues. J was trimmed by 3 bases and V by 3 bases; bases with no gene match: 17. Sequenced here: CD4+ T cells sorted from blood, sampled at week 24, from a patient treated with tofacitinib. This clonotype originated in a human donor with alopecia areata. The chain has TRBV30 and TRBJ2-7, with 7 bases aligning to TRBD2. Written as DNA, the CDR3 is TGTGCCTGGAGCCCTCGTGGGAGGGTAGGGGAAGGCTACGAGCAGTACTTC. It specifies CAWSPRGRVGEGYEQYF.